The TCR beta chain described here comes from a study of cytomegalovirus exposure and HLA in healthy donors (dated by TCRdb to 2016 to 2017). Concerning the study at large: In an earlier analysis of 587 of the donors, roughly 300 Gb of sequence data and 100 million or so unique TCR beta sequences from some 170 million T cells were reported. An earlier analysis of several hundred of the donors applied high-throughput TCR beta sequencing to assess whether each TCR beta V gene segment acted as functional or pseudogenic. Typing coverage differed by locus: A, B, C, DRB1 and DQB1 were typed in roughly 620-640 donors, DQA1 in approximately 520, DPA1 in approximately 600, and DPB1 in around 490. In addition to the first cohort of several hundred subjects, a separate validation cohort of 120 different subjects was used. All discovery cohort repertoires had been generated using a single sequencing platform. To predict cytomegalovirus infection status, the study brought together high-throughput TCR immunosequencing, statistical association of individual TCRs with disease status, and machine learning. HLA typing included class I and class II loci at four-digit resolution. Donor age, sex, ethnicity and CMV serostatus were compiled together with the repertoire data. The study used immunosequencing to profile the T cell repertoires of approximately 630 subjects and linked those repertoires to cytomegalovirus serostatus. To study patterns of TCR occurrence, a later analysis re-analyzed previously published TCR beta repertoires from 600 to 750 donors and added high-resolution HLA genotyping. Across approximately 420 genotyped donors of the cohort, an average of approximately 200,000 unique TCR beta nucleotide sequences per donor were sequenced, and roughly 18% of those sequences were non-productive. An early release that covered around 590 HLA-typed donors contained about 300 gigabases of sequencing data and roughly 84 million unique TCR sequences. A later genetic analysis used genome-wide SNP genotypes for about three fifths of the 666 donors, treating that subset as a discovery cohort. Because of strong linkage in the cohort, a few DR-DQ haplotypes were treated as single units for association and clustering. Rather than using new phenotypic data, the later analysis identified candidate immune exposures from TCR beta sequences and from how often those sequences occurred across donors. The aim of the study was to test whether cataloging public T cell receptors could identify signatures of past pathogen exposure. Of the roughly 390 genotyped donors, about 80% fell in the genetic ancestry cluster associated with self-reported Caucasian donors. Here is what the overall study found, with its caveats: Because the 87-base-pair reads could not distinguish some IMGT-functional V segments, including TRBV6-2 and TRBV6-3, those segments were excluded. When HLA alleles, especially DR and DQ, strongly co-occurred, TCR associations were difficult to assign to individual alleles. In a later analysis, the rate of TCR association differed among HLA loci, with DRB1 alleles having the most associated TCRs and HLA-C alleles having the fewest. Around 16 rarely observed V segments, including chromosome 9 orphons, were excluded from the earlier analysis of a few hundred of the donors because counts were too low. In a later analysis, some 17,000 TCR beta sequences were associated with specific HLA alleles at a false discovery rate of 0.05. The cohort was sequenced for TCR beta chains only, and without alpha or paired-chain data the features that could be detected were limited. Roughly uniform sequencing depth across donors was assumed in presence/absence analyses, although this assumption may not hold. Because HLA typing was unavailable for some donors at each locus, only the typed subset was used in association tests. A further reported finding was that TCR beta sequences accurately predicted the HLA-A and HLA-B alleles for most subjects in the first cohort. Most TCR sequences were seen in very few donors, while some public TCRs were found in many individuals. In an earlier analysis of several hundred of the donors, most TCR beta V segments were observed in productive rearrangements about 87% or about 30% of the time, broadly matching IMGT annotations. In a later analysis, most CMV-associated TCR beta chains were found to appear HLA-restricted, with HLA associations seemingly driven largely by CMV exposure. A few of the identified cytomegalovirus-associated TCR beta chains were confirmed in vitro to be specific for cytomegalovirus antigens. A later analysis found that HLA-associated TCR beta chains were more clonally expanded and had lower generation probabilities than equally common non-associated chains. A later genetic analysis associated a missense DCLRE1C variant with V-gene and J-gene trimming of TCR beta chains, and an independent cohort replicated the association. The study gave a list of under 200 TCR beta chains associated with cytomegalovirus. The classifier was reported to diagnose cytomegalovirus status with high specificity and sensitivity in both the original and validation cohorts. Linkage disequilibrium might explain the correlated functional status among segregating V segments, but an unknown experimental factor could not be excluded. According to the authors, the approach could potentially be generalized to other disease states and immunological phenotypes. In a later genetic analysis, fewer N-insertions in productive TCRs were reported among donors in an Asian-associated ancestry cluster than the approximately 630-donor mean. The sequencing pipeline was judged likely to have produced a cluster of highly shared sequence variants as a technical artifact. The only immune exposure information available for the cohort was CMV serostatus. A later analysis reported that several top co-occurrence clusters appeared linked to parvovirus B19, influenza, CMV and Epstein-Barr virus.

V was cut back by 4 bases and J by 5 bases, leaving a gap of 27 bases between them. CDR1 WNHNN and CDR2 SYGVQD were looked up in the germline V gene (reference sequence). The CDR3 contains 20 residues, cysteine and phenylalanine counted. The read is trimmed to its CDR3 DNA, 60 bases read in frame from base 1. In total, about 650 healthy bone marrow donors made up the cohort. At the time of sampling, all cohort members were nominally healthy, though unrecorded immune exposures were likely present. The donor was CMV seronegative and was included in the group of a few hundred seronegative cohort members. A peripheral blood sample was provided by each donor, and peripheral blood mononuclear cells were used for TCR beta sequencing. The Qiagen DNeasy Blood Extraction Kit was used to extract genomic DNA from the blood cell samples. Library generation was performed with the immunoSEQ multiplex PCR assay. A mixture of 60 forward primers for TCR Vbeta segments and 13 reverse primers for TCR Jbeta segments was used in the multiplex PCR. Amplification of the CDR3 region of rearranged TCR beta genes was performed with a multiplex PCR assay on genomic DNA. The amplified TCR beta libraries were sequenced on the Illumina HiSeq System as 87-base-pair reads. As for the authors' bioinformatics: A later analysis tallied roughly 76 million unique TCR beta chains across the roughly 610 repertoires, and around 12 million of those chains were shared by two or more donors. To remove PCR and sequencing errors, raw reads were error-corrected and collapsed into unique sequences using a nearest-neighbor algorithm that merged closely related sequences. V, D and J gene segments were assigned by aligning CDR3 sequences to IMGT reference sequences. Each retained sequence needed at least a six-nucleotide match to both a V gene segment and a J gene segment. A rearrangement counted as productive if the CDR3 had no stop codons and remained in frame with V and J, and every other rearrangement counted as non-productive. Following IMGT convention, CDR3 was defined as the stretch from the second conserved V-encoded cysteine to the conserved J-encoded phenylalanine. Sequences without an unambiguous match to a single V gene segment were excluded from the earlier analysis of several hundred of the donors. In an earlier analysis of 587 of the donors, V segments were called functional above 56.7% productive rearrangements and were called segregating when the between-donor standard deviation exceeded 5%. A statistical classification framework was built for diagnosing cytomegalovirus status from the catalog of TCR beta chain sequences. In a later analysis, TCR nucleotide sequences were compared against IMGT/GENE-DB human TR gene sequences so that V and J genes could be assigned. In a later analysis, CDR3 sequences and most-parsimonious VDJ recombination scenarios were assigned using the TCRdist pipeline. In a later analysis, each TCR beta chain was defined by its CDR3 amino acid sequence together with its V-gene family, and reads without a unique V-gene family were excluded. In a later analysis, nearly 600 highly shared, low-generation-probability nucleotide sequences were removed to address suspected cross-contamination and a sequencing artifact. In a later analysis, a clonal expansion index was calculated for each public chain from normalized within-repertoire ranks of inferred template counts. Generation probabilities in a later analysis came from a VDJ recombination model fitted to out-of-frame rearrangements, and those results were checked against IGoR. In a later analysis, TCR-TCR, TCR-HLA and TCR-CMV co-occurrence was scored with hypergeometric tests, and a repertoire-size bias correction was applied to TCR pairs. A later analysis estimated false discovery rates by permuting HLA or CMV assignments 20 times. In a later analysis, co-occurring TCRs were grouped with DBSCAN, and TCRdist sequence similarity was added when clustering was performed within HLA-allele-positive subsets. Repertoires with fewer than 30,000 or more than 120,000 public chains were left out of co-occurrence clustering, as were four to six repertoires with anomalous nucleotide sharing. TCRdb took over this immuneACCESS table, retaining in-frame rearrangements with V and J assigned. Such tables are incomplete; in checked studies, under half of the missing clones stem from an unresolved V gene, and the remainder is unexplained. The DNA gave D and trimming, while V, J and clone size come from that table. Here the sample has approximately 290,000 clones; 80% occur a single time. The ten most abundant clones make up roughly 0.3% of the sample.

This clone was picked up a small number of times. What this receptor recognizes is not known. No base quality information exists; no much larger clone differs at one position. Input material: PBMCs. The clonotype was recovered from a girl under 10 years old in good health and CMV-seronegative. Recombination connected TRBV10-1 to TRBJ2-6; the D gene is perhaps TRBD1, from 5 matching bases. The CDR3 here reads CASSGPRRQSHWLWANVLTF. The DNA reads TGCGCCAGCAGTGGCCCCCGTCGACAGTCCCATTGGTTGTGGGCCAACGTCCTGACTTTC.